Here is one TCR beta chain with its context. As yet, its antigen is unknown. This record belongs to a study of vaccination effects on CD4 cells after COVID-19. Between the trimmed V and J ends, which lost 1 base and 6 bases, there was a span of 12 bases. In germline, CDR1 is LGHDT, CDR2 YNNKEL (reference sequence). CDR3 size: 14 residues. The authors isolated CD4+ T cells after more than eight days of culture. The table came from immunoSEQ multiplex PCR; TCRdb's copy has only in-frame clones and leaves some out. The table records tens of thousands of clones, roughly 73% of them present only once. Whole-study findings and limits: Marked clonal contraction of both clone types appeared late after vaccination.

The rearrangement uses TRBV3-1 (or the pseudogene TRBV3-2) and TRBJ1-1; D possibly corresponds to TRBD1 (5 bases). The clonotype originates from a human donor who received a COVID-19 vaccine. The sequences come from CD4+ T cells from PBMCs cultured without peptide, collected before COVID-19 vaccination. The CDR3, as DNA: TGTGCCAGCAGCCAAGTAAGGGGCTCGGCTGAAGCTTTCTTT. Its protein product is CASSQVRGSAEAFF.